The source of this T cell receptor (beta chain) is a study of blood T cell repertoires in COVID-19. Individuals drawn from 20 to 25 US areas were about 18 to 95 years old. Germline lookup yields CDR1 LGHNA and CDR2 YNFKEQ. V shed 4 bases and J shed 5 bases, with 15 bases lying between them. This CDR3 spans 14 amino acids. Sequenced by immunoSEQ multiplex PCR; TCRdb stores in-frame clones only, minus some. The table lists 200,000 to 250,000 clones, 80% to 90% of them singletons, with approximately 4.9% in the top ten. Sequenced material: PBMCs or T cells enriched from blood (not recorded which). This chain joins TRBV4-2 and TRBJ2-7; perhaps TRBD2 as D (5 bases). The origin of this receptor is a woman between 45 and 60 years old who had been exposed to COVID-19. The CDR3 is CASSLTVTRDEQYF. The CDR3 DNA reads as TGTGCCAGCAGCCTAACAGTTACTAGGGACGAGCAGTACTTC.